The sample holds one count of the clone carrying this T cell receptor (beta chain). The antigen is undetermined. Assay: immunoSEQ multiplex PCR; the TCRdb copy retains only in-frame clones and omits some. The profile shows more than 35,000 clones, more than 75% of them singletons. These data come from a study of lymphopenia after photon versus proton radiotherapy. Findings and caveats of the study: Proton therapy kept repertoires fairly stable, unlike photons, which gained effector/memory cells. After lymphocyte nadir, photon-treated repertoires showed oligoclonal expansion, especially CD8+ Temra.

The germline gives CDR1 SGHNT, CDR2 YYREEE (reference sequence). CDR3 length equals 14 residues. V lost 1 base and J lost 7, with 12 bases in between. This chain connects TRBV5-4 to TRBJ2-1; D could derive from TRBD1 or TRBD2 (5 bases each). The TCR originated in a man aged 45 to 65 with gastric cancer. Sequencing used peripheral blood, obtained from a patient treated with photon-based radiotherapy. CDR3 residues: CASSLRERGNEQFF. The CDR3 DNA reads as TGTGCCAGCAGCTTGCGGGAAAGGGGTAATGAGCAGTTCTTC.